This TCR beta chain emerged from a study of blood T cell repertoires in COVID-19. Study overall: Samples of COVID-19 (acute and convalescent) were obtained from the United States, Italy and Spain. In each case, the material was cDNA or gDNA derived from T cells, B-cell-depleted T cells, or PBMCs.

As processed by the authors: Amplifying reference gene primers gave estimates of nucleated cell counts. Assay used: immunoSEQ multiplex PCR; TCRdb lists only in-frame clones, some missing. The D gene and trimming were derived from the DNA, and the V and J assignments and clone size from that table. The sample comprises roughly 100,000 clones, about 90% of which are singletons, and about 5.7% rests with the top ten. Seattle cases were enrolled at active infection and followed longitudinally. CDR1 is MDHEN, CDR2 SYDVKM, per germline. This CDR3 region has 14 residues. V lost 3 bases to trimming and J lost 1 base, with 9 bases between them. This clone was seen only once.

The TCR comes from a woman aged 50 to 60 with COVID-19, enrolled during active disease. The V gene is TRBV28, the J gene TRBJ1-1; D uncertain. Sequenced input: peripheral blood. Here the CDR3 reads CASSLSRPNTEAFF. The CDR3 nucleotides are TGTGCCAGCAGTTTGTCTAGGCCGAACACTGAAGCTTTCTTT.